This TCR beta chain was identified during a study of identical twins. General study points: Models underestimated how often monozygotic twins shared out-of-frame TCR alpha. Invariant MAIT and iNKT cells may have partly biased zero-insertion analyses.

TCRdb itself ran the 5' RACE reads through MiXCR, one entry per CDR3 protein. The sample holds around 650,000 distinct CDR3 sequences, 7.1% seen once. A word on this clonotype: Antigen unknown.

CDR1 and CDR2 (germline): SGHTA, FQGNSA. CDR3 length equals 13 residues. Trimming removed 5 bases at V and 4 bases at J, with 10 bases between. This sample also appeared in a second study, on yellow fever vaccine responses in identical twins.

This clonotype was obtained from a woman under 30 in good health. The V gene is TRBV7-2, the J gene TRBJ2-3, with D possibly being TRBD1 (5 bases). Sample: PBMCs. The CDR3 nucleotides are TGTGCCAGCAGCGGGGCAGTCGCAGATACGCAGTATTTT. Translation: CASSGAVADTQYF. The full variable domain, rest sourced from reference TRBV7-2 and TRBJ2-3, is GAGVSQSPSNKVTEKGKDVELRCDPISGHTALYWYRQSLGQGLEFLIYFQGNSAPDKSGLPSDRFSAERTGGSVSTLTIQRTQQEDSAVYLCASSGAVADTQYFGPGTRLTVL.